Here is one T cell receptor beta chain with its context. This sample was included in a study of radiation and T cells in renal cell carcinoma. The CDR3 has 13 residues. Germline lookup yields CDR1 SGDLS and CDR2 YYNGEE. V was pared by 4 bases and J by 7 bases, with 14 bases between. Time point: blood 4 weeks post-SBRT, at nephrectomy. Treatment noted: 15 Gy SBRT to primary tumor, nephrectomy 4 weeks later. Nephrectomy followed 15 Gy stereotactic body radiation by 4 weeks. The method was immunoSEQ multiplex PCR; TCRdb's version includes in-frame clones alone and lacks a portion of them. Of tens of thousands of clones listed, 70% to 85% are singletons.

The V and J genes are TRBV9 and TRBJ1-1; unclear D gene. Specimen: blood, collected from a patient whose treatment included radiotherapy and nephrectomy. The source of this sequence is a woman between 65 and 79 years old with renal cell carcinoma. The CDR3 sequence is CASSPSGVFEAFF. The CDR3 DNA reads TGTGCCAGCAGCCCTAGCGGAGTTTTTGAAGCTTTCTTT.